This T cell receptor beta chain emerged from a study of control samples from healthy donors and cancer patients. Trimming removed 5 bases at V and 8 bases at J, with 18 bases between. In germline, CDR1 is LNHNV, CDR2 YYDKDF (reference sequence). This CDR3 contains 15 residues. This table comes from immunoSEQ multiplex PCR, and its TCRdb copy is limited to in-frame clones, with some not included. Of approximately 100,000 clones in the sample, roughly 91% were seen once. The sample comprised blood. This sequence was found in a man younger than 40 in good health. The chain recombines TRBV15 with TRBJ1-4, with D possibly being TRBD1 (5 bases). Here the CDR3 reads CATSSPGRGEEKLFF. CDR3 nucleotides: TGTGCCACCAGCTCCCCTGGGAGGGGAGAGGAAAAACTGTTTTTT.